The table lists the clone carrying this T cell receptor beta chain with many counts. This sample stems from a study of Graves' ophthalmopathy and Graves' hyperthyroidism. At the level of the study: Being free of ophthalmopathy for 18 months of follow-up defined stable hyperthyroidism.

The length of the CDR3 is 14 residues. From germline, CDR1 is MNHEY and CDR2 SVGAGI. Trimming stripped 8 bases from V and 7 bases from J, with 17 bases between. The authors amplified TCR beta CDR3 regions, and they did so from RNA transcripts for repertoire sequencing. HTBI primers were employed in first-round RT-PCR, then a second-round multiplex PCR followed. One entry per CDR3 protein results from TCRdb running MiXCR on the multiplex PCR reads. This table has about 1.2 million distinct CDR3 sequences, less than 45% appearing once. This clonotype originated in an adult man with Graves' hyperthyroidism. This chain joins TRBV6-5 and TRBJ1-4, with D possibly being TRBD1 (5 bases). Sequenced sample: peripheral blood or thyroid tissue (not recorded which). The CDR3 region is CASRRGDGPEKLFF. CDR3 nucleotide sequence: TGTGCCAGCCGTAGAGGGGACGGTCCTGAAAAACTGTTTTTT.